Listed here is a single T cell receptor (beta chain). The sample's treatment: some 20 received Ad26.COV2.S at low or high dose, single or two shots; about 5 received placebo; per-sample allocation not given. Sampling was done on day 63 after the first vaccine or placebo injection. The assay was immunoSEQ multiplex PCR, and TCRdb's table has in-frame clones only and misses some. The top ten hold 1.5% to 2.5% of the sample, which has roughly 320,000 clones, about 86% seen once. The sample comes from a study of Ad26.COV2.S vaccination and SARS-CoV-2 variants. This TCR was recovered from a person aged 18-65 years who received the Ad26.COV2.S COVID-19 vaccine or a placebo. The specimen was peripheral blood, collected in a trial of Ad26.COV2.S vaccine versus placebo.

As DNA, the CDR3 is TGTGCCAGCAGTGAGAGCAGGCTGAGAACTGAAGCTTTCTTT. It encodes CASSESRLRTEAFF. This chain uses TRBV2 with TRBJ1-1; D gene unclear. CDR3 length equals 14 residues. Trimming removed 3 bases from V and 5 bases from J, with 13 bases in between. Germline V gives CDR1 SNHLY, CDR2 FYNNEI. Using reference TRBV2 and TRBJ1-1 for the parts outside the CDR3, the full variable domain is EPEVTQTPSHQVTQMGQEVILRCVPISNHLYFYWYRQILGQKVEFLVSFYNNEISEKSEIFDDQFSVERPDGSNFTLKIRSTKLEDSAMYFCASSESRLRTEAFFGQGTRLTVV.